This passage covers 32 T cell receptor beta chains from one sample sequenced in a study of blood T cells in healthy people across ages. It was with a sample-barcoded 5' primer and a J-beta primer mix that a second PCR of roughly 7 to 12 cycles was run. Via MiXCR, TCRdb re-called the 5' RACE reads, giving one row per CDR3 protein. The sample records about 2 million distinct CDR3 sequences, about 50% being singletons. Material: blood. The receptor source for this set is a middle-aged woman in good health.

The DNA of the CDR3 is TGTGCCATCAGTGGGGGCGGGGCGGGAGAGACCCAGTACTTC. It yields the protein CAISGGGAGETQYF. The V and J genes are TRBV10-3 and TRBJ2-5, with D possibly matching TRBD2 (6 bases). The CDR3 contains 14 residues. The V gene lost 4 bases and the J gene lost 4 bases, with 13 bases spanning the gap. CDR1 is ENHRY, CDR2 SYGVKD, per germline.

The chain couples TRBV20-1 to TRBJ2-1; possibly TRBD2 for D (5 bases). Trimming took 4 bases from V and 2 from J, leaving 15 bases between them. CDR1 and CDR2 (germline): DFQATT, SNEGSKA (reference sequence). CDR3 length: 15 residues. The CDR3 here is CSANPVLAAYNEQFF. DNA for the CDR3: TGCAGTGCTAACCCCGTGCTAGCTGCCTACAATGAGCAGTTCTTC.

The table lists this clonotype with a few counts. CDR3 amino acids: CASRGTGGVGYTF. The CDR3 bases are TGTGCCAGCAGGGGGACAGGGGGCGTTGGCTACACCTTC. The rearrangement uses TRBV27 and TRBJ1-2; 12 bases line up with TRBD1. Germline V gene lookup returns CDR1 MNHEY and CDR2 SMNVEV (reference sequence). Trimming cost V 6 bases and J 7 bases; bases outside gene matches: 3. This CDR3 spans 13 amino acids.

The chain carries TRBV20-1 and TRBJ1-6; D is possibly TRBD1 (5 bases). V lost 5 bases and J lost 8, with 19 bases in between. CDR1 is DFQATT, CDR2 SNEGSKA, per germline (reference sequence). CDR3 length equals 15 residues. The CDR3 spells CSAGVGLQGYSPLHF. The CDR3 bases are TGCAGTGCTGGCGTAGGTTTGCAGGGATATTCACCCCTCCACTTT.

Of note for this clonotype: A junction boundary mismatches the germline segment, possibly from a read error. The J gene is TRBJ2-5, the V gene TRBV7-9; TRBD1 is a possible D gene (6 bases). The CDR3 runs to 17 residues. The V gene's germline CDR1 is SEHNR and CDR2 FQNEAQ (reference sequence). The CDR3 sequence is CASSVLRAGVYQGTQYF. CDR3 coding DNA: TGTGCCAGCAGCGTCCTGCGGGCAGGGGTGTACCAAGGGACCCAGTACTTC.

The V and J genes are TRBV5-6 and TRBJ2-5; TRBD2 is a possible D gene (7 bases). The V gene's germline CDR1 is SGHDT and CDR2 YYEEEE. V was trimmed by 1 base and J by 5 bases, leaving 12 bases between them. The CDR3 has 14 residues. DNA of the CDR3: TGTGCCAGCAGCTTGAAGGGGAGGGGGGAGACCCAGTACTTC. This encodes CASSLKGRGETQYF.

The chain recombines TRBV20-1 with TRBJ1-5; D not certain. Germline CDR1 DFQATT, CDR2 SNEGSKA (reference sequence). The V gene lost 7 bases and the J gene lost 4 bases, with 14 bases spanning the gap. This CDR3 is built from 13 residues. CDR3 sequence (DNA): TGCAGTGTCTATGGAACCCTAAATCAGCCCCAGCATTTT. This gives the protein CSVYGTLNQPQHF.

This clonotype came up a few times. The rearrangement joins TRBV2 to TRBJ2-6; D unclear. This CDR3 region has 15 residues. CDR1 SNHLY and CDR2 FYNNEI come from the germline V gene. The V end lost 2 bases, the J end lost 4 bases, and 9 bases lay between the germline ends. In nucleotides, the CDR3 is TGTGCCAGCAGTGAAAAGGGCGAAGGGGCCAACGTCCTGACTTTC. Translating it yields CASSEKGEGANVLTF.

The V gene is TRBV7-9, the J gene TRBJ1-6; D remains unclear. The germline V and J ends were trimmed by 2 bases and 10 bases, with 9 bases remaining between them. The CDR3 consists of 13 residues. In germline, CDR1 is SEHNR, CDR2 FQNEAQ (reference sequence). The CDR3 loop is CASSLYGISPLHF. In DNA form, the CDR3 reads TGTGCCAGCAGCTTATACGGTATCTCACCCCTCCACTTT.

This chain joins TRBV11-2 and TRBJ1-4; tentative D call: TRBD1 (5 bases). The CDR3 consists of 14 residues. V was pared by 8 bases and J by 7 bases, with 17 bases between. CDR1 is SGHAT, CDR2 FQNNGV, per germline. CDR3 in amino acids: CASDGWQGSEKLFF. DNA of the CDR3: TGTGCCAGCGACGGGTGGCAGGGCAGTGAAAAACTGTTTTTT.

Only a few counts were recorded for this clonotype. V usage is TRBV4-3 and J usage is TRBJ2-7; 8 bases align to TRBD1. CDR1 LGHNA and CDR2 YSLEER come from the germline V gene. Unmatched junction bases numbered 8, after V lost 1 base and J lost 0 bases. The CDR3 has 17 amino acids. Here the CDR3 DNA reads TGCGCCAGCAGCCAAGTCATTGGGACAGGCAGCTCCTACGAGCAGTACTTC. It translates to CASSQVIGTGSSYEQYF.

The J gene is TRBJ1-4, the V gene TRBV6-5; TRBD1 might be the D (6 bases). This CDR3 has 16 amino acids. Germline CDR1 and CDR2: MNHEY and SVGAGI. Trimming cost V 2 bases and J 3 bases, with 13 bases left between them. This CDR3 is CASSYGGRGANEKLFF. Written as DNA, the CDR3 is TGTGCCAGCAGTTACGGGGGGCGCGGGGCTAATGAAAAACTGTTTTTT.

This clonotype was found a few times. The V and J genes are TRBV4-3 and TRBJ2-1, with 7 nucleotides matching TRBD2. The V gene's germline CDR1 is LGHNA and CDR2 YSLEER. V lost 0 bases, J lost 5 bases, and 4 bases stayed unmatched. CDR3 length: 15 residues. The DNA for the CDR3 is TGCGCCAGCAGCCAAGATCGGGGGGTGGACAATGAGCAGTTCTTC. This encodes CASSQDRGVDNEQFF.

This chain links TRBV6-6 with TRBJ2-3, with D possibly matching TRBD2 (5 bases). There are 15 residues in the CDR3. Trimming removed 6 bases at V and 2 bases at J, with 15 bases between. The germline V gene encodes CDR1 MNHNY and CDR2 SVGAGI (reference sequence). CDR3 sequence: CASSYHGDFTDTQYF. DNA for the CDR3: TGTGCCAGCAGCTACCACGGGGATTTCACAGATACGCAGTATTTT.

This clonotype came up a few times. J is TRBJ1-2 and V is TRBV27; 7 bases are a match to TRBD1. The germline V gene has CDR1 MNHEY and CDR2 SMNVEV (reference sequence). Trimming took 6 bases from V and 0 from J; bases not matched to a gene: 4. This CDR3 spans 14 amino acids. DNA for the CDR3: TGTGCCAGCAGCGACAGGGTTCCTAACTATGGCTACACCTTC. Translation gives CASSDRVPNYGYTF.

This clonotype was counted between two and nine times. This chain connects TRBV18 to TRBJ1-5; D is ambiguous. Germline CDR1 reads KGHSH; CDR2 reads LQKENI. This CDR3 has 13 residues. V was clipped by 0 bases and J by 3 bases, with 3 bases between them. For the CDR3, the DNA is TGTGCCAGCTCACCACCATCCAATCAGCCCCAGCATTTT. As protein: CASSPPSNQPQHF.

This clonotype was observed a handful of times. The genes are TRBV27 and TRBJ2-7; TRBD2 is a possible D gene (5 bases). The CDR3 has 16 amino acids. Germline V lookup: CDR1 MNHEY, CDR2 SMNVEV (reference sequence). With 8 bases removed from V and 5 bases from J, the gap between germline ends came to 25 bases. CDR3 sequence (DNA): TGTGCCAGCCCTCTCTTTTTACGGAGGAATAATGACGAGCAGTACTTC. It translates to CASPLFLRRNNDEQYF.

This rearrangement joins TRBV7-9 to TRBJ2-1; D is unresolved. The J call may be wrong; the DNA end is better matched by TRBJ2-7. CDR3 length equals 14 residues. CDR1 is SEHNR and CDR2 is FQNEAQ in the germline V gene (reference sequence). CDR3 region: CASSLVRVYNEQYF. In nucleotides, the CDR3 is TGTGCCAGCAGCTTAGTCAGAGTCTACAATGAGCAGTACTTC.

This clonotype occurred a few times. The CDR3 loop is CSAGINEQFF. The CDR3 coding sequence is TGCAGTGCCGGTATCAATGAGCAGTTCTTC. The chain uses TRBV20-1 and TRBJ2-1; the D is unclear. V was cut by 6 bases and J by 6 bases, with 6 bases left in between. Germline-derived CDR1 and CDR2 are DFQATT and SNEGSKA (reference sequence). This CDR3 is 10 amino acids long.

This clonotype appeared a few times. This chain joins TRBV6-2 or TRBV6-3 and TRBJ2-1; no firm D call. CDR1 is MNHEY, CDR2 SVGEGT, per germline. Trimming stripped 6 bases from V and 9 bases from J, with 12 bases between. The CDR3 is made up of 12 amino acids. The CDR3 reads CASRPDLSEQFF. CDR3 nucleotide sequence: TGTGCCAGCAGACCCGATCTTTCTGAGCAGTTCTTC.

The chain has TRBV7-2 and TRBJ2-7, with no clear D. This CDR3 has 11 amino acids. Germline V gives CDR1 SGHTA, CDR2 FQGNSA. Trimming removed 5 bases from V and 4 bases from J, with 6 bases in between. In DNA, the CDR3 is TGTGCCAGCAGCGAGTGTTACGAGCAGTACTTC. It codes for CASSECYEQYF.

This clonotype was recorded a few times. V usage is TRBV4-1 and J usage is TRBJ1-2, with D maybe TRBD1 (6 bases). V lost 4 bases and J lost 5, with 14 bases in between. This CDR3 is built from 14 residues. The germline V gene has CDR1 MGHRA and CDR2 YSYEKL. CDR3 region: CASSRREGGYGYTF. In nucleotides, the CDR3 is TGCGCCAGCAGCCGCAGGGAAGGGGGATATGGCTACACCTTC.

Note on this clonotype: At one of its ends the junction is not consistent with the germline gene, which may arise from a read error. The chain combines TRBV20-1 with TRBJ2-1; D unclear. From germline, CDR1 is DFQATT and CDR2 SNEGSKA (reference sequence). CDR3 length equals 15 residues. Here the CDR3 reads CSARPEGSVYHEQFF. As DNA, the CDR3 is TGCAGTGCTAGGCCTGAAGGGTCAGTCTACCATGAGCAGTTCTTC.

The V call is TRBV6-2 or TRBV6-3, the J call TRBJ1-2, with D maybe TRBD1 (5 bases). Germline CDR1 reads MNHEY; CDR2 reads SVGEGT. Deletions cut 6 bases from V and 4 bases from J, with 12 bases between. The CDR3 totals 13 residues. The DNA for the CDR3 is TGTGCCAGCAGAGCATCGGGGACCTATGGCTACACCTTC. This sequence encodes CASRASGTYGYTF.

The rearrangement uses TRBV11-2 and TRBJ2-7; a weak D match, TRBD1 (6 bases). CDR1 is SGHAT, CDR2 FQNNGV, per germline. CDR3 length: 14 residues. Trimming pared 1 base from V and 3 bases from J, leaving 10 bases between. Here the CDR3 DNA reads TGTGCCAGCAGCTTAGGGAAACAGGGCTACGAGCAGTACTTC. Translated: CASSLGKQGYEQYF.

The chain is built from TRBV6-5 and TRBJ2-1; 10 bases are a match to TRBD2. The ends lost 6 bases at V and 5 bases at J; junction bases unmatched: 7. CDR1 and CDR2 from the germline V gene are MNHEY and SVGAGI. This CDR3 comprises 15 residues. CDR3 protein: CASRPLAGVHNEQFF. The CDR3 nucleotides read TGTGCCAGCAGACCCCTAGCGGGGGTCCACAATGAGCAGTTCTTC.

J is TRBJ1-2 and V is TRBV2; maybe TRBD1 (5 bases). Trimming stripped 6 bases from V and 0 bases from J, with 11 bases between. The CDR3 has 14 amino acids. CDR1 is SNHLY, CDR2 FYNNEI, per germline. CDR3 region: CASRIQATNYGYTF. The CDR3 DNA sequence: TGTGCCAGCAGGATACAGGCGACTAACTATGGCTACACCTTC.

In its sample, this clonotype was seen a few times. The chain recombines TRBV25-1 with TRBJ2-1; 7 nucleotides line up with TRBD1. Losses at the gene ends were 6 bases for V and 4 bases for J; bases not matched to a gene: 6. Germline V lookup: CDR1 MGHDK, CDR2 SYGVNS. CDR3 size: 14 residues. DNA of the CDR3: TGTGCCAGCAGCGGGGACAGACCATACAATGAGCAGTTCTTC. It translates to CASSGDRPYNEQFF.

In its sample, this clonotype was seen a few times. This chain uses TRBV24-1 with TRBJ2-1; 10 bases line up with TRBD2. The CDR3 runs 16 residues. V was pared by 2 bases and J by 4 bases, with 4 bases of the junction left unmatched. The germline V gene encodes CDR1 KGHDR and CDR2 SFDVKD. As DNA, the CDR3 is TGTGCCACCAGTGATTCTGCAGCGGGGGGGTACAATGAGCAGTTCTTC. The encoded protein is CATSDSAAGGYNEQFF.

The genes are TRBV14 and TRBJ2-3, with TRBD1 matching over 7 bases. The CDR3 contains 15 residues. J gave up 2 bases and V 1 base, and 3 bases lay outside the gene matches. The V gene's germline CDR1 is SGHDN and CDR2 FVKESK. The CDR3 sequence is CASSQAGQPTDTQYF. The CDR3 region has the DNA TGTGCCAGCAGCCAAGCGGGACAGCCCACAGATACGCAGTATTTT.

The gene calls are TRBV7-2 and TRBJ1-1; D gene unclear. The CDR3 consists of 14 residues. The germline V gene encodes CDR1 SGHTA and CDR2 FQGNSA. Trimming left V 0 bases short and J 4 bases short, with 9 bases between. The CDR3 DNA reads as TGTGCCAGCAGCTTAGCCGGGAAAAGCACTGAAGCTTTCTTT. This codes for CASSLAGKSTEAFF.

This rearrangement joins TRBV3-1 to TRBJ2-5; D perhaps matches TRBD2 (6 bases). V was pared by 3 bases and J by 4 bases, with 12 bases between. The length of the CDR3 is 14 residues. Germline V CDR1 and CDR2: LGHDT, YNNKEL (reference sequence). CDR3 sequence (DNA): TGTGCCAGCAGCCACGCACTGGGGGGAGAGACCCAGTACTTC. Translating it yields CASSHALGGETQYF.